Following are 15 T cell receptor beta chains from one sample sequenced in a study of T cell clonotyping in hematopoietic cell transplantation. The protocol was immunoSEQ multiplex PCR, while the TCRdb copy is restricted to in-frame clones and leaves out a portion. The data show about 16,000 clones, 85% to 90% seen once. Sequenced: peripheral blood mononuclear cells. The receptors were gathered from a man aged 50 to 59 in good health. Some clones in this sample may be carry-over from other donors' samples.

The rearrangement uses TRBV7-3 and TRBJ1-2; 7 nucleotides line up with TRBD1. This CDR3 contains 14 residues. Germline V lookup: CDR1 SGHTA, CDR2 FQGTGA. J gave up 7 bases and V 5 bases, and 10 bases lay outside the gene matches. The CDR3 protein is CASSLTRDSGGYTF. CDR3 DNA: TGTGCCAGCAGCCTGACCAGGGACAGCGGTGGCTACACCTTC.

The chain employs TRBV7-2 and TRBJ1-6, with D tentatively TRBD1 (5 bases). Trimming removed 2 bases from V and 0 bases from J, with 14 bases in between. Germline V gene lookup returns CDR1 SGHTA and CDR2 FQGNSA. This CDR3 region has 18 residues. CDR3 nucleotide sequence: TGTGCCAGCAGCTTAATTGCAGGGTCGAGCTCCTATAATTCACCCCTCCACTTT. Translation: CASSLIAGSSSYNSPLHF.

The rearrangement uses TRBV10-3 and TRBJ1-6; 9 bases are a match to TRBD1. J lost 9 bases, V lost 9 bases, and 6 bases had no gene match. Per germline, CDR1 ENHRY and CDR2 SYGVKD. The CDR3 is 13 residues long. CDR3 region: CAIGTGPFSPLHF. CDR3 bases: TGTGCCATTGGGACAGGGCCATTTTCACCCCTCCACTTT.

In the case of this clone: Germline and junction disagree at one end, which may indicate a read error. The V gene is TRBV11-3, the J gene TRBJ1-5, with a possible D match to TRBD1 (5 bases). This CDR3 comprises 17 residues. Per the germline V gene, CDR1 is SGHNT and CDR2 is YENEEA. The CDR3 here is CASSLAWDYSGNQPRHF. The CDR3 region has the DNA TGTGCCAGCAGCTTAGCTTGGGACTATTCAGGGAATCAGCCCCGGCATTTT.

CDR3 sequence reads: CASSDRIGEAFF. The CDR3 region has the DNA TGTGCCAGCAGTGATAGGATCGGTGAAGCTTTCTTT. The chain uses TRBV6-1 and TRBJ1-1; D is uncertain. This CDR3 is built from 12 residues. The ends were cut back, 3 bases at V and 7 bases at J, with 9 bases in the middle. Germline V lookup: CDR1 MNHNS, CDR2 SASEGT.

This chain joins TRBV9 and TRBJ1-5; TRBD1 agrees at 7 bases. J lost 6 bases, V lost 5 bases, and 14 bases had no gene match. From germline, CDR1 is SGDLS and CDR2 YYNGEE. The CDR3 spans 16 residues. The CDR3 sequence: CASSRTGDGYGQPQHF. Here the CDR3 DNA reads TGTGCCAGCAGTCGTACAGGGGACGGTTATGGTCAGCCCCAGCATTTT.

V and J are TRBV29-1 and TRBJ1-2; D is perhaps TRBD1 (5 bases). Germline values: CDR1 SQVTM, CDR2 ANQGSEA. This CDR3 spans 12 amino acids. V was trimmed by 7 bases and J by 7 bases, leaving 16 bases between them. This CDR3 is CSARAGVSGYTF. The DNA for the CDR3 is TGCAGCGCCCGAGCGGGGGTTAGTGGCTACACCTTC.

CDR3 region: CSVEMTASYEQYF. CDR3 in DNA: TGCAGCGTTGAAATGACAGCGTCCTACGAGCAGTACTTC. The chain is built from TRBV29-1 and TRBJ2-7; D possibly corresponds to TRBD1 (5 bases). CDR1 and CDR2 (germline): SQVTM, ANQGSEA. This CDR3 has 13 residues. V was pared by 2 bases and J by 1 base, with 9 bases between.

This CDR3 is CACPRDSNTGELFF. The DNA of the CDR3 is TGTGCCTGCCCACGGGACAGCAACACCGGGGAGCTGTTTTTT. The chain has TRBV30 and TRBJ2-2; 7 bases line up with TRBD1. V lost 6 bases and J lost 2; bases outside the gene matches: 6. Germline CDR1 GTSNPN, CDR2 SVGIG (reference sequence). The CDR3 has 14 residues.

The chain recombines TRBV6-5 with TRBJ1-5; TRBD1 matches at 7 bases. The CDR3 runs 14 residues. Losses at the gene ends were 6 bases for V and 6 bases for J; bases not matched to a gene: 8. Germline CDR1 MNHEY, CDR2 SVGAGI. This chain's CDR3 is CASRDLAGGQPQHF. The CDR3 DNA reads TGTGCCAGCAGGGACCTGGCAGGGGGTCAGCCCCAGCATTTT.

The chain employs TRBV4-1 and TRBJ2-7; a possible D gene is TRBD2 (6 bases). Germline CDR1 and CDR2: MGHRA and YSYEKL. The V gene lost 2 bases and the J gene lost 0 bases, with 8 bases spanning the gap. The CDR3 spans 14 residues. In DNA form, the CDR3 reads TGCGCCAGCAGCCAATCGGAGGGCTCCTACGAGCAGTACTTC. This sequence encodes CASSQSEGSYEQYF.

CDR3 loop: CASSPDRPSSYNSPLHF. CDR3 DNA sequence: TGTGCCAGCAGCCCGGACAGGCCGAGCTCCTATAATTCACCCCTCCACTTT. This chain links TRBV27 with TRBJ1-6; 7 nucleotides align to TRBD1. The CDR3 is made up of 17 amino acids. Germline trimming cut 6 bases from V and 0 bases from J; bases unmatched to any gene: 8. Germline V lookup: CDR1 MNHEY, CDR2 SMNVEV (reference sequence).

V and J are TRBV6-6 and TRBJ1-1; D is uncertain. The V end was cut by 2 bases, the J end by 6 bases, with 13 bases between. The CDR3 has 14 amino acids. Germline lookup yields CDR1 MNHNY and CDR2 SVGAGI (reference sequence). CDR3 amino acids: CASSYGFPRAEAFF. For the CDR3, the DNA is TGTGCCAGCAGTTACGGTTTCCCGAGGGCTGAAGCTTTCTTT.

The chain recombines TRBV9 with TRBJ2-7; D is ambiguous. The V gene lost 4 bases and the J gene lost 2 bases, with 13 bases spanning the gap. This CDR3 has 14 residues. From germline, CDR1 is SGDLS and CDR2 YYNGEE. The CDR3 bases are TGTGCCAGCAGCTTCCAGGCGATTGCCTACGAGCAGTACTTC. It specifies CASSFQAIAYEQYF.

This clone has a handful of counts. The chain carries TRBV20-1 and TRBJ2-3; D is unclear. The V end was cut by 0 bases, the J end by 7 bases, with 5 bases between. CDR1 is DFQATT, CDR2 SNEGSKA, per germline (reference sequence). The CDR3 spans 11 residues. In nucleotides, the CDR3 is TGCAGTGCTAGAGACGCATATACGCAGTATTTT. Its translation: CSARDAYTQYF.